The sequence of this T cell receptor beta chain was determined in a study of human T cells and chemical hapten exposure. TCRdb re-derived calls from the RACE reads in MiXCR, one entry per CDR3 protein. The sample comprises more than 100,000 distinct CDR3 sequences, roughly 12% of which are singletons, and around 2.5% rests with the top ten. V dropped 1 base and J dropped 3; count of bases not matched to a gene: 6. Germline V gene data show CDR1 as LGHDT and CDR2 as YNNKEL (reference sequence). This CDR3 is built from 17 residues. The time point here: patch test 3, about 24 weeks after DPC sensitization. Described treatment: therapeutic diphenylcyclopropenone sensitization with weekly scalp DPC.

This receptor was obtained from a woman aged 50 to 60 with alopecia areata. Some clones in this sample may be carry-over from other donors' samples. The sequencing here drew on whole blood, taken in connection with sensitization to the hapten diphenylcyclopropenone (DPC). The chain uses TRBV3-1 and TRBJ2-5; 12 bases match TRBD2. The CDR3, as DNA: TGTGCCAGCAGCCAAGGGGCACTAGCGGGGGGAGAAGAGACCCAGTACTTC. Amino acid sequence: CASSQGALAGGEETQYF.